Sequencing of this T cell receptor beta chain was carried out in a study of T-cell memory formation after mild COVID-19. This CDR3 comprises 15 residues. Germline V lookup: CDR1 KGHSH, CDR2 LQKENI. V lost 6 bases and J 1 base, leaving 15 bases between the germline ends. TCRdb reprocessed the 5' RACE reads with MiXCR, giving one entry per CDR3 protein. The sample has roughly 300,000 distinct CDR3 sequences; roughly 8.2% are singletons. The chain has TRBV18 and TRBJ1-1, with no clear D. Material: PBMCs or a T cell subset sorted from them (not recorded which). This sequence originates from a man in his late teens or twenties who had mild COVID-19 (a few samples of this study predate the infection). Cell type and time point are not known. For the CDR3, the DNA is TGTGCCAGCTCCGATCTTCGCCACGAGAACACTGAAGCTTTCTTT. The encoded protein is CASSDLRHENTEAFF.